Listed below are T cell receptor beta chains from one sample, sequenced in a study of blood T cells in healthy people across ages. TCRdb used MiXCR to reprocess the 5' RACE reads, holding one entry per CDR3 protein. The profile covers some 1 million distinct CDR3 sequences, with less than 50% appearing a single time and approximately 20% taken by the ten largest. Material for sequencing was blood. All receptors come from a woman aged 55-70 years in good health. Each CDR3 is given with its conserved first and last residue. A D gene is named only where the DNA matches it firmly. Not all rows give a size; the values are once, few, many and, for expanded clones, a class.

length	D	V	size	J	CDR3	DNA
11	NA	TRBV11-2	few	TRBJ2-1	CASSLATEQFF	TGTGCCAGCAGCTTAGCGACTGAGCAGTTCTTC
16	TRBD2	TRBV11-3	NA	TRBJ2-7	CASSSGLAGGYNEQYF	TGTGCCAGCAGCTCTGGACTAGCGGGAGGTTACAATGAGCAGTACTTC
14	NA	TRBV5-1	NA	TRBJ2-7	CASSLETGVYEQYF	TGCGCCAGCAGCTTGGAGACGGGGGTCTACGAGCAGTACTTC
14	NA	TRBV5-1	NA	TRBJ1-2	CASSLNRVGYGYTF	TGCGCCAGCAGCTTAAACAGGGTTGGCTATGGCTACACCTTC
16	TRBD2	TRBV9	many	TRBJ2-3	CASSVSGSGGTDTQYF	TGTGCCAGCAGCGTAAGCGGGAGTGGGGGGACAGATACGCAGTATTTT
15	NA	TRBV6-1	NA	TRBJ2-3	CASSERGSGTDTQYF	TGTGCCAGCAGTGAACGGGGATCGGGGACAGATACGCAGTATTTT
13	NA	TRBV27	few	TRBJ2-7	CASSSGAGYEQYF	TGTGCCAGCAGTTCGGGGGCCGGCTACGAGCAGTACTTC
16	TRBD2	TRBV5-1	NA	TRBJ2-1	CASSPEGGRPYNEQFF	TGCGCCAGCAGCCCGGAGGGCGGGAGGCCGTACAATGAGCAGTTCTTC
15	NA	TRBV29-1	NA	TRBJ1-1	CSVDRGVGSNTEAFF	TGCAGCGTTGATCGGGGAGTGGGGTCGAACACTGAAGCTTTCTTT
13	NA	TRBV6-5	few	TRBJ2-7	CASGTALGREQYF	TGTGCCAGCGGGACGGCGCTTGGACGCGAGCAGTACTTC
13	NA	TRBV27	few	TRBJ2-1	CASSVGRGGKQFF	TGTGCCAGCAGTGTCGGGCGAGGGGGGAAGCAGTTCTTC
14	TRBD2	TRBV13	NA	TRBJ2-7	CASSLRLADYEQYF	TGTGCCAGCAGCTTAAGGCTAGCGGACTACGAGCAGTACTTC
13	NA	TRBV12-5	NA	TRBJ2-2	CASAEQNTGELFF	TGTGCTAGTGCAGAACAGAACACCGGGGAGCTGTTTTTT
15	NA	TRBV14	NA	TRBJ2-3	CASSKTGFSTDTQYF	TGTGCCAGCAGCAAGACAGGTTTTAGCACAGATACGCAGTATTTT
17	NA	TRBV21-1	NA	TRBJ2-6	CASSKGGGFPGANVLTF	TGTGCCAGCAGCAAAGGGGGGGGATTCCCTGGGGCCAACGTCCTGACTTTC
18	TRBD2	TRBV13	many	TRBJ2-3	CASSRGAGGQGRTDTQYF	TGTGCCAGCAGCCGCGGGGCGGGAGGGCAAGGTCGCACAGATACGCAGTATTTT
14	NA	TRBV29-1	NA	TRBJ2-3	CSVYLEGRVDTQYF	TGCAGCGTTTATCTGGAGGGCCGGGTAGATACGCAGTATTTT
13	NA	TRBV6-6	NA	TRBJ2-3	CATDGRMTDTQYF	TGTGCCACAGACGGACGGATGACAGATACGCAGTATTTT
15	TRBD2	TRBV3-1	NA	TRBJ2-7	CASSQPAGGSYEQYF	TGTGCCAGCAGCCAACCAGCGGGAGGGTCCTACGAGCAGTACTTC
16	TRBD1	TRBV5-1	NA	TRBJ2-7	CASSLAGQGSSYEQYF	TGCGCCAGCAGCTTGGCCGGACAGGGAAGCTCCTACGAGCAGTACTTC
13	NA	TRBV12-3/TRBV12-4	NA	TRBJ2-7	CASSRVMGYEQYF	TGTGCCAGCAGTAGGGTCATGGGCTACGAGCAGTACTTC
14	NA	TRBV10-2	NA	TRBJ2-7	CASTLGTRGYEQYF	TGCGCCAGCACCCTAGGGACTCGCGGCTACGAGCAGTACTTC
14	TRBD1	TRBV11-2	many	TRBJ2-7	CASSTDGQAYEQYF	TGTGCCAGCAGCACTGACGGACAGGCCTACGAGCAGTACTTC
13	NA	TRBV9	NA	TRBJ2-1	CASSVGLANEQFF	TGTGCCAGCAGCGTAGGTCTAGCCAATGAGCAGTTCTTC
16	TRBD1	TRBV10-3	NA	TRBJ2-7	CAISESGTGSYNEQYF	TGTGCCATCAGTGAATCCGGGACAGGGTCCTACAATGAGCAGTACTTC
15	TRBD2	TRBV5-1	NA	TRBJ2-3	CASSWGTSGGDTQYF	TGCGCCAGCAGCTGGGGGACTAGCGGGGGAGATACGCAGTATTTT
14	NA	TRBV9	NA	TRBJ1-1	CASSETPGDTEAFF	TGTGCCAGCAGCGAGACCCCGGGGGACACTGAAGCTTTCTTT
14	NA	TRBV12-3/TRBV12-4	few	TRBJ1-2	CASSLRATGWGYTF	TGTGCCAGCAGTCTCCGAGCGACTGGATGGGGCTACACCTTC
14	NA	TRBV5-1	once	TRBJ2-3	CASSVTGGSDTQYF	TGCGCCAGCAGCGTCACCGGGGGATCAGATACGCAGTATTTT
16	NA	TRBV7-8	NA	TRBJ1-1	CASSLGGRGALTEAFF	TGTGCCAGCAGCTTAGGGGGCCGGGGGGCACTCACTGAAGCTTTCTTT
17	NA	TRBV18	NA	TRBJ2-3	CASSPLTAGTQGDTQYF	TGTGCCAGCTCACCCCTCACCGCCGGGACGCAAGGAGATACGCAGTATTTT
16	TRBD2	TRBV18	few	TRBJ2-3	CASSPLAGGLTDTQYF	TGTGCCAGCTCACCACTAGCGGGAGGCCTCACAGATACGCAGTATTTT
15	TRBD2	TRBV12-3/TRBV12-4	NA	TRBJ2-1	CASSFESGRWNEQFF	TGTGCCAGCAGTTTTGAGAGCGGGAGGTGGAATGAGCAGTTCTTC
15	TRBD2	TRBV7-2	many	TRBJ2-7	CASSFPGLASDEQYF	TGTGCCAGCAGCTTCCCGGGACTAGCGTCAGACGAGCAGTACTTC
13	NA	TRBV7-3	few	TRBJ1-2	CASSPSAGWGYTF	TGTGCCAGCAGCCCAAGCGCAGGGTGGGGCTACACCTTC
13	TRBD2	TRBV7-6	few	TRBJ2-3	CASSYLTSGRQYF	TGTGCCAGCAGCTACCTGACTAGCGGGAGGCAGTATTTT
16	TRBD1	TRBV27	NA	TRBJ1-1	CASSLSSQGASPEAFF	TGTGCCAGCAGTTTATCGAGCCAGGGGGCGAGCCCTGAAGCTTTCTTT
15	TRBD2	TRBV20-1	NA	TRBJ2-7	CSASAPGLAVYEQYF	TGCAGTGCTAGCGCCCCGGGACTAGCGGTGTACGAGCAGTACTTC
12	NA	TRBV3-1	NA	TRBJ2-5	CASSNGVETQYF	TGTGCCAGTAGCAATGGGGTAGAGACCCAGTACTTC
15	NA	TRBV5-1	few	TRBJ2-7	CASSPGGWSSYEQYF	TGCGCCAGCAGCCCGGGTGGTTGGAGCTCCTACGAGCAGTACTTC
14	NA	TRBV16	NA	TRBJ1-5	CASSHGDSNQPQHF	TGTGCCAGCAGCCATGGGGACAGCAATCAGCCCCAGCATTTT
13	NA	TRBV4-1	NA	TRBJ2-7	CASSRGLNYEQYF	TGCGCCAGCAGCCGCGGACTAAACTACGAGCAGTACTTC
21	TRBD2	TRBV4-1	NA	TRBJ2-1	CASSREDPGLAGGPGYNEQFF	TGCGCCAGCAGCCGAGAGGACCCGGGACTAGCGGGAGGGCCCGGCTACAATGAGCAGTTCTTC